Given below is one T cell receptor beta chain in context. Its antigen is not identified. In the authors' methods: Rarely, patient CD8+ clones larger than 1% corresponded to published virus-specific TCRB sequences. Sequencing was performed with immunoSEQ multiplex PCR; in TCRdb, only in-frame clones are kept and a portion is missing. V, J and clone size derive from that table, while D and trimming were established from the DNA sequence. The data contain roughly 16,000 clones, 60% to 80% of them singletons. CDR3 length: 11 amino acids. Deletions cut 9 bases from V and 5 bases from J, with 10 bases between. Germline CDR1 reads LNHDA; CDR2 reads SQIVND (reference sequence). This record comes from a study of somatic mutations in cytotoxic T cells in rheumatoid arthritis. On the study more broadly: The researchers flow-sorted some T-cell populations stained with V beta antibodies and got nearly 100% purity, and these included V beta1+ cells sequenced for TCRB.

Once isolated by positive magnetic bead selection, the CD4+ and CD8+ cells had their purity checked by flow cytometry. Study-wide results and caveats: There was no knowledge of the antigen targets of the expanded CD8+ clones.

This sequence joins TRBV19 and TRBJ1-2; TRBD1 might be the D (5 bases). This sequence was found in an adult with rheumatoid arthritis. The sample comprised CD8+ T cells sorted from blood. This chain's CDR3 is CASGTAYGYTF. The CDR3 DNA reads TGTGCCAGCGGGACGGCATATGGCTACACCTTC.